Listed below are T cell receptor beta chains from one sample, sequenced in a study of blood T cell repertoires in COVID-19. The repertoire was sequenced with immunoSEQ multiplex PCR; TCRdb's copy has only in-frame clones and lacks some. There are some 170,000 clones in the sample; more than 75% occur only once, and less than 1.5% lies in the top ten. Sequenced: PBMCs or T cells enriched from blood (not recorded which). Receptors were obtained from a human donor with acute COVID-19. The donor label of this sample is uncertain. Each CDR3 is given with its conserved first and last residue. D genes are given only for firm matches. Clone size appears in some rows only: once, few, many, or a class for an expanded clone.

J: TRBJ2-5
size: -
V: TRBV7-9
D: TRBD1
DNA: TGTGCCAGCAGCCCCGGACAGGGTCTAGGGACCCAGTACTTC
CDR3: CASSPGQGLGTQYF

J: TRBJ2-7
size: -
V: TRBV7-9
D: -
DNA: TGTGCCAGCAGCCCCGCCGGGTCCACCGACTACGAGCAGTACTTC
CDR3: CASSPAGSTDYEQYF

J: TRBJ2-3
size: few
V: TRBV10-3
D: TRBD2
DNA: TGTGCCATCAGTACTGGACTAGCGGGGGCAAGCACAGATACGCAGTATTTT
CDR3: CAISTGLAGASTDTQYF

J: TRBJ1-4
size: -
V: TRBV11-2
D: TRBD1
DNA: TGTGCCAGCAGCCCAGGGGGCAGTTTGGGTGAAAAACTGTTTTTT
CDR3: CASSPGGSLGEKLFF

J: TRBJ2-7
size: -
V: TRBV5-1
D: -
DNA: TGCGCCAGCAGCTTTCAGGGTGGCTACGAGCAGTACTTC
CDR3: CASSFQGGYEQYF

J: TRBJ2-7
size: -
V: TRBV25-1
D: -
DNA: TGTGCCAGCAGTGACCCCCTACAGGACAGCTCCTACGAGCAGTACTTC
CDR3: CASSDPLQDSSYEQYF

J: TRBJ1-2
size: -
V: TRBV23-1
D: -
DNA: TGCGCCAGCAGTCAATCTCCACAGGGTTATGGCTACACCTTC
CDR3: CASSQSPQGYGYTF

J: TRBJ2-1
size: -
V: TRBV7-2
D: TRBD1
DNA: TGTGCCAGCAGCCCGGGACAGGGGTTAAGAAATGAGCAGTTCTTC
CDR3: CASSPGQGLRNEQFF

J: TRBJ2-7
size: -
V: TRBV5-5
D: TRBD2
DNA: TGTGCCAGCAGGGATCAACGGGGGGAAGACTGGGACGAGCAGTACTTC
CDR3: CASRDQRGEDWDEQYF

J: TRBJ2-3
size: -
V: TRBV4-1
D: TRBD2
DNA: TGCGCCAGCAGCTCCCGGGACTACACAGATACGCAGTATTTT
CDR3: CASSSRDYTDTQYF

J: TRBJ1-1
size: -
V: TRBV5-6
D: -
DNA: TGTGCCAGCAGCTCCTCGGGAACGTTGAACACTGAAGCTTTCTTT
CDR3: CASSSSGTLNTEAFF

J: TRBJ1-1
size: -
V: TRBV3-1/TRBV3-2
D: TRBD1
DNA: TGTGCCAGCAAAGGGACAGGGGTCGAGAACACTGAAGCTTTCTTT
CDR3: CASKGTGVENTEAFF

J: TRBJ2-5
size: -
V: TRBV10-3
D: TRBD1
DNA: TGTGCCACCGATGACAGGGGTCAAGAGACCCAGTACTTC
CDR3: CATDDRGQETQYF

J: TRBJ1-2
size: -
V: TRBV2
D: TRBD1
DNA: TGTGCCAGCAGTGGGGAATCAGGGGGCCCTTTGGGCTACACCTTC
CDR3: CASSGESGGPLGYTF

J: TRBJ1-5
size: -
V: TRBV19
D: TRBD1
DNA: TGTGCCACCCGGGACAGGGGAAGGTCGGCTGATCAGCCCCAGCATTTT
CDR3: CATRDRGRSADQPQHF

J: TRBJ2-3
size: -
V: TRBV2
D: -
DNA: TGTGCCAGCAGTGAAGCCCCCTACCCAGATACGCAGTATTTT
CDR3: CASSEAPYPDTQYF

J: TRBJ2-5
size: once
V: TRBV19
D: TRBD2
DNA: TGTGCCAGTAGTACACTAGCGGGGGGGCACGAGACCCAGTACTTC
CDR3: CASSTLAGGHETQYF

J: TRBJ2-7
size: once
V: TRBV15
D: TRBD1
DNA: TGTGCCACCAGCAGAGCACACAGGGGAACCTACGAGCAGTACTTC
CDR3: CATSRAHRGTYEQYF

J: TRBJ2-7
size: few
V: TRBV19
D: TRBD1
DNA: TGTGCCAGCGGACAGGCCTACGAGCAGTACTTC
CDR3: CASGQAYEQYF

J: TRBJ1-6
size: once
V: TRBV13
D: TRBD1
DNA: TGTGCCAGCAGCTTGCCGGGACAGATTTCACCCCTCCACTTT
CDR3: CASSLPGQISPLHF

J: TRBJ2-1
size: few
V: TRBV19
D: TRBD2
DNA: TGTGCCAGTAGTATAGGAGCGGGGGGAGGCAATGAGCAGTTCTTC
CDR3: CASSIGAGGGNEQFF

J: TRBJ1-5
size: -
V: TRBV20-1
D: -
DNA: TGCAGTGCTAGTGGCGGGACGGAGCAGCCCCAGCATTTT
CDR3: CSASGGTEQPQHF

J: TRBJ2-1
size: -
V: TRBV24-1
D: -
DNA: TGTGCCACCAGTGGTTTTGGCGGGGAGCCCTACAATGAGCAGTTCTTC
CDR3: CATSGFGGEPYNEQFF

J: TRBJ1-5
size: -
V: TRBV29-1
D: -
DNA: TGCAGCGTCCAAGCCGGGGGGAATCAGCCCCAGCATTTT
CDR3: CSVQAGGNQPQHF

J: TRBJ1-2
size: -
V: TRBV6-5
D: TRBD1
DNA: TGTGCCAGCAGTTACGAGGGGGCGGCTGGCTACACCTTC
CDR3: CASSYEGAAGYTF

J: TRBJ1-2
size: -
V: TRBV12-3/TRBV12-4
D: -
DNA: TGTGCCAGCAGTCGACAGTTCTATGGCTACACCTTC
CDR3: CASSRQFYGYTF

J: TRBJ2-7
size: once
V: TRBV19
D: TRBD1
DNA: TGTGCCAGTAGTCCATGGACAGGAGCCTACGAGCAGTACTTC
CDR3: CASSPWTGAYEQYF

J: TRBJ2-3
size: once
V: TRBV19
D: -
DNA: TGTGCCAGTGGCCGGGACCTGGGACTGGATACGCAGTATTTT
CDR3: CASGRDLGLDTQYF

J: TRBJ2-5
size: -
V: TRBV7-9
D: -
DNA: TGTGCCTTAACCACGGAGTACTTC
CDR3: CALTTEYF

J: TRBJ2-4
size: -
V: TRBV7-2
D: -
DNA: TGTGCCAGCAGCTTAGATTTGCGGGACAGAAAAAACATTCAGTACTTC
CDR3: CASSLDLRDRKNIQYF

J: TRBJ1-2
size: -
V: TRBV2
D: TRBD1
DNA: TGTGCCAGCAGAGAGCGGACAGGGAACTATGGCTACACCTTC
CDR3: CASRERTGNYGYTF

J: TRBJ2-1
size: -
V: TRBV3-1/TRBV3-2
D: TRBD2
DNA: TGTGCCAGCAGCCAAGAAAAAAGGTTACTAGCGGGGGGTTGGAATGAGCAGTTCTTC
CDR3: CASSQEKRLLAGGWNEQFF

J: TRBJ2-2
size: -
V: TRBV5-4
D: TRBD1
DNA: TGTGCCAGCAGCTTGGGAGGGACAGCAGCGAACACCGGGGAGCTGTTTTTT
CDR3: CASSLGGTAANTGELFF

J: TRBJ1-1
size: -
V: TRBV5-1
D: -
DNA: TGCGCCAGCAGCTCCTTTCCCGGGGACACTGAAGCTTTCTTT
CDR3: CASSSFPGDTEAFF

J: TRBJ2-5
size: -
V: TRBV30
D: TRBD1
DNA: TGTGCCTGGAGTACTACCGGGACAGAAGAGACCCAGTACTTC
CDR3: CAWSTTGTEETQYF

J: TRBJ2-3
size: -
V: TRBV13
D: -
DNA: TGTGCCAGCAGCTTATTGCTGGGGCCAACAGATACGCAGTATTTT
CDR3: CASSLLLGPTDTQYF

J: TRBJ2-5
size: -
V: TRBV7-2
D: TRBD2
DNA: TGTGCCAGCAGCGTGGGACTAGCCCCACTAGAACGCGAGACCCAGTACTTC
CDR3: CASSVGLAPLERETQYF

J: TRBJ1-2
size: -
V: TRBV7-6
D: -
DNA: TGTGCCAGCAGCTCGGTGGGTGGAGGGAGCTACACCTTC
CDR3: CASSSVGGGSYTF

J: TRBJ2-1
size: -
V: TRBV19
D: -
DNA: TGTGCCAGTAGACCTTGGAGGGGTTACAATGAGCAGTTCTTC
CDR3: CASRPWRGYNEQFF

J: TRBJ1-2
size: -
V: TRBV29-1
D: TRBD1
DNA: TGCAGCGTTGATGAGTCGGACAGGGCGGGCTACACCTTC
CDR3: CSVDESDRAGYTF

J: TRBJ2-7
size: -
V: TRBV11-2
D: TRBD2
DNA: TGTGCCAGCAGCTTAGGTCGCGGGGGACTTAAAGACGAGCAGTACTTC
CDR3: CASSLGRGGLKDEQYF